This TCR beta chain was sequenced for a study of a mutant IDH1 vaccine in newly diagnosed glioma. The data were produced by immunoSEQ multiplex PCR, yet TCRdb's version contains in-frame clones alone and is incomplete. This table has about 38,000 clones, around 78% appearing once. The CDR3 covers 15 residues. V lost 5 bases and J 6 bases, leaving 14 bases between the germline ends. CDR1 and CDR2 (germline): KGHSH, LQKENI. Specified time point: week 5, during vaccination. Each dose delivered 300 ug of mutant IDH1 20-mer peptide subcutaneously with imiquimod. Note on this clone: The antigen remains unidentified.

This TCR was recovered from a man aged 35-49 years with glioma. This sequence joins TRBV18 and TRBJ1-6; D is perhaps TRBD1 (5 bases). The source material was PBMCs, sampled from a glioma patient whose treatment included an IDH1 peptide vaccine. The chain's CDR3 is CASSATGQGNSPLHF. The CDR3 coding sequence is TGTGCCAGCTCAGCAACGGGGCAGGGTAATTCACCCCTCCACTTT.